The sequence of this TCR beta chain was determined in a study of cytomegalovirus exposure and HLA in healthy donors. V was clipped by 1 base and J by 5 bases; unmatched bases: 5. Germline CDR1 and CDR2: SGHNT and YYREEE (reference sequence). The CDR3 is 15 amino acids. The study, taken as a whole, reports: Based on reports, TCR beta sequences accurately predicted HLA-A and HLA-B alleles for most subjects.

The table lists this clone with a count of one. Its antigen is undetermined. Primers: 60 Vbeta forward and 13 Jbeta reverse. Assay used: immunoSEQ multiplex PCR; TCRdb lists only in-frame clones, some missing. The sample records 100,000 to 150,000 clones, less than 75% being singletons. This chain connects TRBV5-4 to TRBJ2-2, with TRBD1 matching 7 bases. Material for sequencing was PBMCs. The sequence was collected from a woman between 40 and 55 years old in good health and CMV-seropositive. The chain's CDR3 is CASSLNRGDTGELFF. The CDR3 DNA reads TGTGCCAGCAGCTTGAACAGGGGCGATACCGGGGAGCTGTTTTTT.